Described below is a single TCR beta chain sequence and its context. Clones were read by immunoSEQ multiplex PCR, and TCRdb kept only the in-frame ones, dropping some. This sample carries some 760,000 clones, over 75% of them seen once, and the ten largest clones take about 0.011%. This record comes from a study of shared T cell receptors in the human thymus. These records were also assigned to another study, of human thymus T cells. This second report adds: Having surgery to correct congenital heart defects, healthy Finnish infants acted as the donors. Resections obtained during corrective heart surgery supplied the thymus tissue. V and J genes seemed to be used with bias in thymic and blood repertoires. There were highly overlapping thymic repertoires among unrelated individuals, as related research reported.

Material: thymocytes. The source of this sequence is a girl under three years old with a congenital heart defect.

CDR3 DNA sequence: TGTGCCAGCAGCGGGGGACAGGAGGGCTACGAGCAGTACTTC. Translated, it gives CASSGGQEGYEQYF. The chain carries TRBV27 and TRBJ2-7; 8 nucleotides line up with TRBD1. The J segment lost 3 bases and the V segment lost 6 bases, leaving 7 bases of the junction unmatched. Per the germline V gene, CDR1 is MNHEY and CDR2 is SMNVEV (reference sequence). This CDR3 region has 14 residues.